Listed below are T cell receptor beta chains from one sample, sequenced in a study of long-term antiretroviral therapy in people with HIV. Data came from immunoSEQ multiplex PCR; TCRdb stores just in-frame clones and leaves some out. The data contain 25,000 to 35,000 clones, less than 98% of them singletons. Sample: unsorted PBMCs, taken 6.9 years after starting antiretroviral therapy. The origin of the receptors is a man younger than 45 with HIV. The CDR3 runs from the conserved cysteine through the conserved F or W. Clone size appears in some rows only: once, few, many, or a class for an expanded clone.

v_call,j_call,clone_size,cdr3_aa
TRBV27,TRBJ2-1,.,CASSRGVSNEQFF
TRBV6-6,TRBJ2-3,.,CASRRGGTDTQYF
TRBV7-2,TRBJ2-7,.,CASSFGHYEQYF
TRBV11-2,TRBJ1-6,.,CASNQGALTNSPLHF
TRBV6-5,TRBJ1-2,.,CASGQKGQLHGYTF
TRBV19,TRBJ2-2,.,CASSIEVLLDTGELFF
TRBV23-1,TRBJ1-4,.,CANHTRDSIYGGEKLFF
TRBV18,TRBJ1-2,.,CASSSDSDYGYTF
TRBV6-5,TRBJ2-7,.,CASSRGTTSYEQYF
TRBV18,TRBJ2-5,.,CASSTDRSEETQYF
TRBV9,TRBJ1-6,.,CASSVGPQGAPTLHF
TRBV5-4,TRBJ2-7,once,CASSLAAGYEQYF
TRBV4-1,TRBJ2-2,.,CASSLTAGTGELFF
TRBV5-8,TRBJ2-5,.,CASSLWTSGTSGETQYF
TRBV6-1,TRBJ2-7,.,CASSEGSHEQYF
TRBV4-2,TRBJ2-5,.,CASSLGLAGAETQYF
TRBV19,TRBJ2-3,.,CASSIYLTDTQYF
TRBV25-1,TRBJ2-1,.,CASSEFGGRGGNEQFF
TRBV14,TRBJ2-7,.,CASSITPGWPYEQYF
TRBV5-4,TRBJ2-7,.,CASSMTGTGFYEQYF
TRBV29-1,TRBJ1-1,.,CSVGTGDGWNTEAFF
TRBV4-3,TRBJ2-1,.,CASSYAMMSTDEQFF
TRBV2,TRBJ2-7,.,CASSAILGSDEQYF
TRBV10-2,TRBJ2-7,.,CASSEGYEQYF
TRBV29-1,TRBJ1-3,.,CSALPPGLGNTIYF
TRBV7-6,TRBJ1-1,.,CASSLDQAGVGTEAFF
TRBV5-1,TRBJ2-7,once,CARPGLVYEQYF
TRBV2,TRBJ2-5,.,CASSDGIRETQYF
TRBV4-1,TRBJ2-7,.,CASSPAGASYEQYF
TRBV5-5,TRBJ1-4,.,CASSLVGSHEKLFF
TRBV28,TRBJ2-4,once,CASSLRRLKQAKNIQYF
TRBV2,TRBJ1-5,.,CASRHREGGGNQPQHF